This T cell receptor beta chain was recovered during a study of OX40 agonist ivuxolimab in advanced cancers. Regarding the complete study: Ivuxolimab, which targeted the costimulatory receptor OX40 (CD134), was an agonistic, fully human IgG2 monoclonal antibody. Intravenous ivuxolimab was administered to patients every 2 weeks at six dose levels: 0.01, 0.1, 0.3, 1.5, 3 and 10 mg/kg. Of the roughly 52 dose-escalation patients, hepatocellular carcinoma was present in approximately 20, melanoma in approximately 15, renal cell carcinoma in 9 and head and neck cancer in 9. The dose-escalation cohort was roughly 87% male with a mean age of approximately 60 years, ranging from about 20 to 80. Prior anti-PD-1, anti-PD-L1 or anti-CTLA-4 therapy was permitted, and checkpoint inhibitors had been received by about two fifths of dose-escalation patients. Partial responses occurred in three dose-escalation patients, of whom one had hepatocellular carcinoma and two had cutaneous melanoma. Peripheral TCRbeta sequencing was intended to test whether TCR sequence diversity was altered and clonal T-cell expansion was caused by ivuxolimab. The paper describes the monotherapy dose-escalation part (N of about 57 patients) of the phase I trial of ivuxolimab. General findings and caveats noted by the study authors: In partial responders in the 0.1-3.0 mg/kg groups, normalized peripheral clonal expansion was found to be among the lowest, especially among CD8+ T cells. At doses of 0.1 to 3.0 mg/kg, clonal expansion of both CD4+ and CD8+ blood T cells was observed from baseline to week 6. The antigen specificity of the clonally expanded peripheral T cells was not determined. Low levels of normalized T-cell clonal expansion were also seen in some patients who did not respond. After ivuxolimab, expanded clones were on average more numerous among CD8+ T cells than among CD4+ T cells.

As to this clone: Its binding antigen is unknown. No base quality information exists; no much larger clone differs at one position.

The CDR3 goes from the cysteine to the phenylalanine over 15 residues. Only the CDR3 part of the read is kept: 45 bases, read in frame from the first base. V drops 2 bases and J drops 2 bases, leaving 10 bases in between. The germline V gene supplies CDR1 MNHEY and CDR2 SVGAGI. The trial excluded patients who had a history of autoimmune disease or who were on systemic immunosuppression. Peripheral blood for TCR sequencing was drawn from every dose cohort at baseline, at cycle 4 day 1 and at cycle 7 day 1. The samples were drawn from a first-in-human, open-label, multicenter phase I dose-escalation trial of ivuxolimab. Adults with locally advanced or metastatic head and neck squamous cell, hepatocellular, melanoma or renal cell carcinoma were enrolled in the trial. Before TCR sequencing, CD4+ T cells and CD8+ T cells were sorted from peripheral blood as separate populations. Genomic DNA was extracted from sorted cells for sequencing of the TCRbeta CDR3 region. The immunoSEQ Assay was used for sequencing of TCRbeta CDR3 regions. Here the immuneACCESS table is served through TCRdb, limited to in-frame sequences with V and J called. Missing clones are a known gap in these copies; in checked studies unresolved V genes cover under half, and the rest lacks a known reason. The sample profile shows about 53,000 clones; roughly 77% of them were found once. Together, the top ten hold roughly 1.1% of the sample.

The V and J segments used are TRBV6-5 and TRBJ1-5; the D gene is possibly TRBD1, with 5 bases matching. The TCR comes from an adult with an advanced solid tumor such as melanoma, head and neck, liver or kidney cancer. The sample was CD4+ or CD8+ T cells sorted from blood, taken in a trial of the OX40 agonist ivuxolimab. Read as DNA, the sequence is TGTGCCAGCAGTTACGGGGTGGGGGGCAATCAGCCCCAGCATTTT. It is translated as CASSYGVGGNQPQHF.